A single sample is the source of the 25 T cell receptor beta chains below, sequenced in a study of human T cells and chemical hapten exposure. TCRdb reprocessed the RACE reads via MiXCR and lists one record per CDR3 protein. The table has around 130,000 distinct CDR3 sequences, approximately 10% seen once. Time point defined: healthy volunteer bleed at 2 weeks. Unfractionated whole blood was the source from which total RNA was extracted. Input material: whole blood. The receptors derive from a male donor in good health. Some clones in this sample may be carry-over from other donors' samples.

The genes are TRBV20-1 and TRBJ1-5, with 9 positions matching TRBD1. This CDR3 contains 14 residues. Looked up from germline, CDR1 is DFQATT and CDR2 is SNEGSKA (reference sequence). V was pared by 2 bases and J by 2 bases, with 1 base of the junction left unmatched. The CDR3 DNA sequence: TGCAGTGCTAGAAGGGACAGGGGCAATCAGCCCCAGCATTTT. Protein: CSARRDRGNQPQHF.

The table lists this clonotype with a few counts. The chain employs TRBV7-2 and TRBJ2-5; D unclear. V gave up 8 bases and J gave up 1 base, with 11 bases separating them. There are 13 residues in the CDR3. Germline V lookup: CDR1 SGHTA, CDR2 FQGNSA. CDR3 in DNA: TGTGCCAGCGGAACCTTGGGCCAAGAGACCCAGTACTTC. Its protein product is CASGTLGQETQYF.

This clonotype was found a few times. The chain recombines TRBV11-2 with TRBJ2-5; unclear D gene. Germline lookup yields CDR1 SGHAT and CDR2 FQNNGV. The V gene lost 0 bases and the J gene lost 5 bases, with 13 bases spanning the gap. There are 15 residues in the CDR3. In nucleotides, the CDR3 is TGTGCCAGCAGCTTAGACCCCATTCCGAGGGAGACCCAGTACTTC. Protein: CASSLDPIPRETQYF.

In the case of this clonotype: A much larger clone lies one base from this, so it may be a read error. The rearrangement joins TRBV7-9 to TRBJ2-2; 11 nucleotides match TRBD2. CDR1 and CDR2 (germline): SEHNR, FQNEAQ (reference sequence). The CDR3 totals 22 residues. V was clipped by 0 bases and J by 3 bases; unmatched bases: 18. The CDR3 DNA follows: TGTGCCAGCAGCTTAGCGCACAAACTAGCGGGAGCGGAACAGGGGGACACCGGGGAGCTGTTTTTT. Its protein product is CASSLAHKLAGAEQGDTGELFF.

The J gene is TRBJ2-7, the V gene TRBV5-1, with 10 bases fitting TRBD1. The length of the CDR3 is 13 residues. Germline-derived CDR1 and CDR2 are SGHRS and YFSETQ. V was clipped by 3 bases and J by 3 bases; unmatched bases: 0. The DNA for the CDR3 is TGCGCCAGCAGCTGGACAGGGGGCTACGAGCAGTACTTC. It codes for CASSWTGGYEQYF.

The rearrangement joins TRBV7-9 to TRBJ1-1; D gene unclear. V dropped 4 bases and J dropped 9 bases, with 18 bases sitting between them. This CDR3 is 14 amino acids long. The germline V gene encodes CDR1 SEHNR and CDR2 FQNEAQ (reference sequence). The CDR3, as DNA: TGTGCCAGCAGCTCCACCGAGGCAGGTGGTAAAGCTTTCTTT. Its protein is CASSSTEAGGKAFF.

This clonotype was observed a handful of times. The chain uses TRBV7-9 and TRBJ2-7, with 8 bases identical to TRBD1. The length of the CDR3 is 15 residues. V lost 1 base to trimming and J lost 1 base; unmatched junction nucleotides: 3. Germline assignment: CDR1 SEHNR and CDR2 FQNEAQ (reference sequence). CDR3 sequence reads: CASSLVGTGSYEQYF. As DNA, the CDR3 is TGTGCCAGCAGCTTAGTCGGGACAGGTTCCTACGAGCAGTACTTC.

This clonotype was counted between two and nine times. The chain recombines TRBV19 with TRBJ2-2; possibly TRBD1 or TRBD2 for D (5 bases each). This CDR3 is 14 amino acids long. V was trimmed by 7 bases and J by 1 base, leaving 10 bases between them. CDR1 is LNHDA, CDR2 SQIVND, per germline (reference sequence). The CDR3 reads CASTGTENTGELFF. CDR3 DNA sequence: TGTGCCAGTACCGGGACGGAGAACACCGGGGAGCTGTTTTTT.

As to this clonotype: A clone one base away is much larger, so this may be a read error. This chain joins TRBV4-2 and TRBJ2-3; possibly TRBD2 for D (5 bases). CDR1 is LGHNA and CDR2 is YNFKEQ in the germline V gene. The CDR3 has 17 residues. The CDR3 region is CVSSQTEGGAVTDTQYF. DNA for the CDR3: TGTGTCAGCAGCCAAACCGAGGGCGGCGCCGTTACAGATACGCAGTATTTT.

In this sample, this clonotype turned up a few times. The chain recombines TRBV12-3 or TRBV12-4 with TRBJ2-1; TRBD2 is a possible D gene (7 bases). CDR3 length equals 18 residues. Trimming stripped 5 bases from V and 4 bases from J, with 24 bases between. The CDR3 sequence is CASSPMGGGGTQYNEQFF. The CDR3 coding sequence is TGTGCCAGCAGTCCCATGGGGGGCGGGGGAACCCAATACAATGAGCAGTTCTTC.

This clonotype has at least ten counts. The chain uses TRBV4-1 and TRBJ1-2, with TRBD1 as a possible D gene (6 bases). The V and J ends lost 0 bases and 5 bases respectively, with 13 bases between them. Germline V gene sequence: CDR1 MGHRA, CDR2 YSYEKL. The CDR3 covers 15 residues. The CDR3 region has the DNA TGCGCCAGCAGCCAAGATCCAGGGGCTTTATATGGCTACACCTTC. Its protein is CASSQDPGALYGYTF.

The chain carries TRBV9 and TRBJ1-1; D perhaps matches TRBD1 (5 bases). CDR3 size: 14 residues. V dropped 4 bases and J dropped 1 base, with 11 bases sitting between them. Germline V gene lookup returns CDR1 SGDLS and CDR2 YYNGEE. The CDR3 DNA reads as TGTGCCAGCAGCCCATTGGGGGGGAACACTGAAGCTTTCTTT. Residues: CASSPLGGNTEAFF.

This clonotype came up many times. This chain joins TRBV29-1 and TRBJ2-2; D remains ambiguous. The germline V gene has CDR1 SQVTM and CDR2 ANQGSEA. Trimming took 6 bases from V and 1 from J, leaving 3 bases between them. CDR3 length: 11 residues. The CDR3 DNA follows: TGCAGCGTCCAGAACACCGGGGAGCTGTTTTTT. Protein product: CSVQNTGELFF.

This clonotype was detected a few times. The chain employs TRBV11-1 and TRBJ1-1, with D perhaps matching TRBD1 (5 bases). There are 16 residues in the CDR3. CDR1 SGHAT and CDR2 FQDESV come from the germline V gene (reference sequence). Trimming left V 5 bases short and J 1 base short, with 17 bases between. The DNA for the CDR3 is TGTGCCAGCAGCCCCCAACGGGGCCGGGAGAACACTGAAGCTTTCTTT. This translates into CASSPQRGRENTEAFF.

This clonotype was seen many times. The chain couples TRBV5-1 to TRBJ2-3, with D unresolved. This CDR3 contains 14 residues. From germline, CDR1 is SGHRS and CDR2 YFSETQ. The V end lost 1 base, the J end lost 4 bases, and 10 bases lay between the germline ends. Here the CDR3 DNA reads TGCGCCAGCAGCTTGCTGATAGCTGCAGATACGCAGTATTTT. Its protein is CASSLLIAADTQYF.

This clonotype has at least ten counts. This chain links TRBV7-9 with TRBJ2-1; D is unclear. This CDR3 contains 16 residues. V shed 7 bases and J shed 0 bases, with 16 bases lying between them. CDR1 SEHNR and CDR2 FQNEAQ come from the germline V gene (reference sequence). Here the CDR3 DNA reads TGTGCCAGCACCTCCAGAGTTGTCCCCTCCTACAATGAGCAGTTCTTC. It specifies CASTSRVVPSYNEQFF. Together with reference TRBV7-9 and TRBJ2-1, the CDR3 gives the full variable domain: DTGVSQNPRHKITKRGQNVTFRCDPISEHNRLYWYRQTLGQGPEFLTYFQNEAQLEKSRLLSDRFSAERPKGSFSTLEIQRTEQGDSAMYLCASTSRVVPSYNEQFFGPGTRLTVL.

This clonotype was observed many times. The chain carries TRBV29-1 and TRBJ2-7; the D gene could be TRBD1 or TRBD2 (5 bases each). CDR1 is SQVTM, CDR2 ANQGSEA, per germline. The CDR3 contains 10 residues. CDR3 loop: CSGGEGEQYF. Written as DNA, the CDR3 is TGCAGTGGGGGTGAAGGCGAGCAGTACTTC.

The chain is built from TRBV12-3 or TRBV12-4 and TRBJ1-1, with 8 nucleotides matching TRBD1. The CDR3 consists of 14 residues. Trimming cost V 6 bases and J 5 bases; bases outside gene matches: 8. The CDR3 reads CASSRTGGWTEAFF. In nucleotides, the CDR3 is TGTGCCAGCAGCAGAACAGGGGGTTGGACTGAAGCTTTCTTT.

This clonotype appeared many times. The chain has TRBV3-1 and TRBJ1-1; a possible D gene is TRBD1 (6 bases). Trimming pared 5 bases from V and 1 base from J, leaving 14 bases between. Germline-derived CDR1 and CDR2 are LGHDT and YNNKEL (reference sequence). The CDR3 length is 15 residues. CDR3 nucleotide sequence: TGTGCCAGCAGCGTCGCCGGGACACCGAACACTGAAGCTTTCTTT. Translation gives CASSVAGTPNTEAFF.

Remarks on this clonotype: One end of the junction fails to match germline, which may point to a read error. This chain links TRBV4-2 with TRBJ2-5, with 11 positions matching TRBD2. Germline V gene sequence: CDR1 LGHNA, CDR2 YNFKEQ. The CDR3 has 17 residues. In DNA, the CDR3 is TGTGCCAGCAGCCAAGTTCTAGCGGGGGGTGATTGGGAGAGCCAGTACTTC. As protein: CASSQVLAGGDWESQYF.

This clonotype turned up a few times. The genes are TRBV7-2 and TRBJ2-7; the D is unclear. The CDR3 contains 14 residues. The V gene's germline CDR1 is SGHTA and CDR2 FQGNSA. Trimming took off 1 base at V and 3 bases at J, with 10 bases between the two ends. CDR3 nucleotides: TGTGCCAGCAGCTTAGGTGCTCAGAGCTACGAGCAGTACTTC. Translated, it gives CASSLGAQSYEQYF. Combining the CDR3 with reference TRBV7-2 and TRBJ2-7 gives the whole variable domain GAGVSQSPSNKVTEKGKDVELRCDPISGHTALYWYRQSLGQGLEFLIYFQGNSAPDKSGLPSDRFSAERTGGSVSTLTIQRTQQEDSAVYLCASSLGAQSYEQYFGPGTRLTVT.

This clonotype showed up many times. The chain employs TRBV29-1 and TRBJ1-2; D gene uncertain. This CDR3 spans 11 amino acids. Between the trimmed V and J ends, which lost 4 bases and 4 bases, there was a span of 7 bases. The germline V gene encodes CDR1 SQVTM and CDR2 ANQGSEA. DNA for the CDR3: TGCAGCGTTGGAGACTTCTATGGCTACACCTTC. Protein product: CSVGDFYGYTF.

J is TRBJ2-2 and V is TRBV6-6; TRBD1 aligns across 11 bases. Losses at the gene ends were 2 bases for V and 4 bases for J; bases not matched to a gene: 0. The germline V gene encodes CDR1 MNHNY and CDR2 SVGAGI (reference sequence). The CDR3 has 15 amino acids. The CDR3 DNA follows: TGTGCCAGCAGTTACGGGACAGGGGGCACCGGGGAGCTGTTTTTT. Protein: CASSYGTGGTGELFF.

This rearrangement joins TRBV9 to TRBJ1-3; D is ambiguous. V lost 2 bases and J 3 bases, leaving 12 bases between the germline ends. This CDR3 region has 15 residues. Germline CDR1 and CDR2: SGDLS and YYNGEE. CDR3 region: CASSVLTDVGNTIYF. CDR3 nucleotides: TGTGCCAGCAGCGTCCTCACAGATGTTGGAAACACCATATATTTT. Full variable domain (missing parts from reference TRBV9 and TRBJ1-3): DSGVTQTPKHLITATGQRVTLRCSPRSGDLSVYWYQQSLDQGLQFLIQYYNGEERAKGNILERFSAQQFPDLHSELNLSSLELGDSALYFCASSVLTDVGNTIYFGEGSWLTVV.

This clonotype was counted only a few times. The CDR3 DNA sequence: TGCAGTGCTGCCCGACTAGCGGGGGGCACAGATACGCAGTATTTT. It encodes CSAARLAGGTDTQYF. The V call is TRBV20-1, the J call TRBJ2-3, with 12 nucleotides matching TRBD2. Germline V CDR1 and CDR2: DFQATT, SNEGSKA (reference sequence). Trimming at V came to 5 bases and at J to 1 base, leaving 4 bases not matched to a gene. The CDR3 contains 15 residues.